What follows are 20 T cell receptor beta chains derived from one specimen sequenced in a study of blood T cell repertoires in COVID-19. Method: immunoSEQ multiplex PCR; TCRdb's copy keeps in-frame clones and lacks some. In the table there are 250,000 to 300,000 clones, about four fifths of which are singletons. Specimen: peripheral blood. The receptors shown here come from a man older than 75 with acute or convalescent COVID-19.

In its sample, this clone was seen once. The gene calls are TRBV18 and TRBJ2-7; a possible D gene is TRBD2 (5 bases). This CDR3 contains 15 residues. Germline V lookup: CDR1 KGHSH, CDR2 LQKENI. The V end lost 0 bases, the J end lost 6 bases, and 15 bases lay between the germline ends. As DNA, the CDR3 is TGTGCCAGCTCACCACCTCAATCGGGGTTCGGCGAGCAGTACTTC. Encoded protein: CASSPPQSGFGEQYF.

The chain combines TRBV21-1 with TRBJ1-3; TRBD1, the table's D call, was not compared with the DNA. TRBV21-1 is reported as a pseudogene. The CDR3 runs to 17 residues. The CDR3 here is CASSIGTGRISGNTIYF. The CDR3 bases are TGTGCCAGCAGCATAGGGACAGGGCGCATCTCTGGAAACACCATATATTTT.

V is TRBV28 and J is TRBJ1-2; TRBD1 matches 9 bases. Germline CDR1 reads MDHEN; CDR2 reads SYDVKM. V dropped 4 bases and J dropped 1; count of bases not matched to a gene: 4. The CDR3 is 15 residues long. The CDR3 DNA is TGTGCCAGCAGTTCAGGACAGGGGCGTAACTATGGCTACACCTTC. This translates into CASSSGQGRNYGYTF.

This clone has only a few counts. The rearrangement joins TRBV28 to TRBJ1-6, with D perhaps TRBD1 (5 bases). V was clipped by 3 bases and J by 0 bases, with 6 bases between them. Per the germline V gene, CDR1 is MDHEN and CDR2 is SYDVKM. CDR3 length: 15 residues. The CDR3 DNA follows: TGTGCCAGCAGTTTTGACAGCTCCTATAATTCACCCCTCCACTTT. This encodes CASSFDSSYNSPLHF.

V usage is TRBV27 and J usage is TRBJ2-7, with D perhaps TRBD2 (6 bases). The CDR3 loop spans 17 amino acids. Per the germline V gene, CDR1 is MNHEY and CDR2 is SMNVEV (reference sequence). V lost 2 bases and J 0 bases, leaving 17 bases between the germline ends. The CDR3 region is CASSLGGGGFASYEQYF. In nucleotides, the CDR3 is TGTGCCAGCAGTTTAGGGGGTGGAGGGTTCGCCTCCTACGAGCAGTACTTC.

The chain employs TRBV27 and TRBJ2-7; TRBD1 is a possible D gene (6 bases). This CDR3 region has 14 residues. V lost 5 bases to trimming and J lost 0 bases, with 11 bases between them. Germline V gene sequence: CDR1 MNHEY, CDR2 SMNVEV (reference sequence). The CDR3 region is CASSLGQSSYEQYF. DNA for the CDR3: TGTGCCAGCAGTCTCGGACAGAGCTCCTACGAGCAGTACTTC.

The chain is built from TRBV2 and TRBJ2-5; tentatively, D is TRBD1 (6 bases). Trimming pared 2 bases from V and 5 bases from J, leaving 15 bases between. Germline V lookup: CDR1 SNHLY, CDR2 FYNNEI. The CDR3 length is 15 residues. The DNA of the CDR3 is TGTGCCAGCAGTGAAATGGCAGGGGTGGGGGAGACCCAGTACTTC. Protein sequence: CASSEMAGVGETQYF. Complete variable domain (other parts from reference TRBV2 and TRBJ2-5): EPEVTQTPSHQVTQMGQEVILRCVPISNHLYFYWYRQILGQKVEFLVSFYNNEISEKSEIFDDQFSVERPDGSNFTLKIRSTKLEDSAMYFCASSEMAGVGETQYFGPGTRLLVL.

This clone has more than one count but fewer than ten. The chain has TRBV13 and TRBJ2-7; TRBD2 aligns across 9 bases. The CDR3 is made up of 16 amino acids. V shed 5 bases, J shed 5 bases, and the junction held 13 bases outside the gene matches. Looked up from germline, CDR1 is PRHDT and CDR2 is FYEKMQ (reference sequence). The CDR3 DNA is TGTGCCAGCAGCCCTAGGGGGACTAGCCAGCGTGACGAGCAGTACTTC. It yields the protein CASSPRGTSQRDEQYF.

The genes are TRBV3-1 (or the pseudogene TRBV3-2) and TRBJ2-5; 7 bases fit TRBD2. The germline CDR1 and CDR2 sequences are LGHDT and YNNKEL (reference sequence). The trim removed 4 bases at V and 3 bases at J, leaving 14 bases unmatched. The CDR3 totals 17 residues. The CDR3 loop reads CASSPRLKLATKETQYF. In DNA form, the CDR3 reads TGTGCCAGCAGCCCTCGCCTCAAACTAGCGACCAAAGAGACCCAGTACTTC.

V and J are TRBV19 and TRBJ1-1; 9 bases line up with TRBD1. The length of the CDR3 is 16 residues. The V segment lost 5 bases and the J segment 1 base; nucleotides outside the gene matches: 8. The germline gives CDR1 LNHDA, CDR2 SQIVND (reference sequence). The CDR3 bases are TGTGCCAGTAGTCCCACAGGGGGCACCAAGAACACTGAAGCTTTCTTT. Encoded protein: CASSPTGGTKNTEAFF.

CDR3 sequence reads: CSVGGRGRFEGYTF. The CDR3, as DNA: TGCAGCGTTGGAGGGCGGGGGCGGTTTGAGGGCTACACCTTC. This chain connects TRBV29-1 to TRBJ1-2, with D possibly being TRBD1 (6 bases). The CDR3 consists of 14 residues. Germline loops: CDR1 SQVTM, CDR2 ANQGSEA. The V gene lost 4 bases and the J gene lost 8 bases, with 20 bases spanning the gap.

The chain employs TRBV3-1 (or the pseudogene TRBV3-2) and TRBJ2-7; 9 bases are a match to TRBD2. CDR1 is LGHDT and CDR2 is YNNKEL in the germline V gene (reference sequence). V gave up 8 bases and J gave up 2 bases; unmatched junction bases: 13. The CDR3 length is 16 residues. The CDR3 coding sequence is TGTGCCAGCTGCGAAGCCAGTAGCGGGAGCCCCTACGAGCAGTACTTC. This gives the protein CASCEASSGSPYEQYF.

The V gene is TRBV2, the J gene TRBJ1-2; 7 bases fit TRBD1. Germline V lookup: CDR1 SNHLY, CDR2 FYNNEI. V shed 5 bases, J shed 2 bases, and the junction held 2 bases outside the gene matches. The CDR3 consists of 13 residues. The CDR3 protein is CASSMGQNYGYTF. As DNA, the CDR3 is TGTGCCAGCAGTATGGGACAGAACTATGGCTACACCTTC.

This clone has just a few counts. The chain carries TRBV27 and TRBJ2-1; D is perhaps TRBD2 (5 bases). The V and J ends lost 5 bases and 1 base respectively, with 15 bases between them. In germline, CDR1 is MNHEY, CDR2 SMNVEV (reference sequence). The CDR3 runs to 16 residues. The CDR3 DNA is TGTGCCAGCAGTGTAGGTCGGAGGAGGTCCTACAATGAGCAGTTCTTC. It is translated as CASSVGRRRSYNEQFF.

This clone has a single count. The chain combines TRBV6-1 with TRBJ1-4, with D perhaps matching TRBD1 (5 bases). The CDR3 is 14 amino acids. Trimming removed 2 bases from V and 8 bases from J, with 12 bases in between. CDR1 and CDR2 from the germline V gene are MNHNS and SASEGT. The CDR3 loop reads CASSEWQGLEKLFF. In DNA, the CDR3 is TGTGCCAGCAGTGAATGGCAGGGCCTGGAAAAACTGTTTTTT.

The chain links TRBV14 to TRBJ2-7, with no clear D. Germline loops: CDR1 SGHDN, CDR2 FVKESK. Trimming took off 1 base at V and 6 bases at J, with 4 bases between the two ends. CDR3 length: 11 residues. The CDR3 here is CASSQVREQYF. As DNA, the CDR3 is TGTGCCAGCAGCCAAGTCCGCGAGCAGTACTTC.

The sample holds a few counts of this clone. V gene TRBV6-5 combines with J gene TRBJ1-1, with no clear D. The CDR3 runs to 13 residues. Germline CDR1 reads MNHEY; CDR2 reads SVGAGI. V lost 5 bases and J 5 bases, leaving 12 bases between the germline ends. The CDR3 bases are TGTGCCAGCAGTACGGGAGGGAGAACTGAAGCTTTCTTT. Translation: CASSTGGRTEAFF.

V and J are TRBV28 and TRBJ1-2, with D perhaps matching TRBD1 (6 bases). The CDR3 runs to 15 residues. Deletions cut 10 bases from V and 3 bases from J, with 21 bases between. Germline values: CDR1 MDHEN, CDR2 SYDVKM. The CDR3 bases are TGTGCCACCTTTTCACAGGACAGTTATTACTATGGCTACACCTTC. Translation: CATFSQDSYYYGYTF.

The chain recombines TRBV2 with TRBJ1-1, with TRBD1 matching 9 bases. The J segment lost 4 bases and the V segment lost 0 bases, leaving 3 bases of the junction unmatched. The CDR3 sequence is 15 residues long. The germline gives CDR1 SNHLY, CDR2 FYNNEI. In DNA form, the CDR3 reads TGTGCCAGCAGTGAAGCCGGACAGGGGTTCACTGAAGCTTTCTTT. This codes for CASSEAGQGFTEAFF.

V and J are TRBV4-1 and TRBJ2-3; D is undetermined. With 0 bases removed from V and 6 bases from J, the gap between germline ends came to 13 bases. The CDR3 length is 15 residues. Germline CDR1 is MGHRA and CDR2 is YSYEKL. CDR3 coding DNA: TGCGCCAGCAGCCAAGATGCCGGAGCTCCCGATACGCAGTATTTT. This sequence encodes CASSQDAGAPDTQYF.